The 10 T cell receptor beta chains below were found in one sample sequenced in a study of long-term antiretroviral therapy in people with HIV. Assay version v3.0 of immunoSEQ was used, and it was run at survey level. Some clones are missing from TCRdb's copy, which holds only in-frame ones; the method was immunoSEQ multiplex PCR. Of about 16,000 clones listed, under 85% are singletons. This material consisted of unsorted PBMCs, taken 3.2 to 3.4 years after starting antiretroviral therapy. The receptor set was obtained from a woman between 40 and 50 years old with HIV.

The CDR3 DNA reads TGCAGCGTTGAAGATTGGTTCAACAGAGACTATGGCTACACCTTC. It translates to CSVEDWFNRDYGYTF. The chain joins TRBV29-1 to TRBJ1-2; no clear D. Looked up from germline, CDR1 is SQVTM and CDR2 is ANQGSEA. V gave up 0 bases and J gave up 3 bases, with 14 bases separating them. CDR3 length: 15 amino acids.

This chain joins TRBV7-9 and TRBJ1-4; D unresolved. This CDR3 has 14 residues. CDR1 is SEHNR, CDR2 FQNEAQ, per germline (reference sequence). V was pared by 3 bases and J by 5 bases, with 10 bases between. The CDR3: CASSLMSQNEKLFF. The CDR3 DNA reads TGTGCCAGCAGCTTGATGAGCCAAAATGAAAAACTGTTTTTT.

This chain connects TRBV6-4 to TRBJ2-3; TRBD1 or TRBD2 may be the D gene (5 bases each). V was trimmed by 6 bases and J by 2 bases, leaving 12 bases between them. From germline, CDR1 is MRHNA and CDR2 SNTAGT. This CDR3 has 14 residues. The CDR3 coding sequence is TGTGCCAGCAGCCCGGGGACGCACACAGATACGCAGTATTTT. Amino acids: CASSPGTHTDTQYF.

This clone has just one count. The chain links TRBV5-1 to TRBJ2-3; 12 bases are shared with TRBD2. Looked up from germline, CDR1 is SGHRS and CDR2 is YFSETQ. CDR3 length: 16 residues. The ends lost 0 bases at V and 4 bases at J; junction bases unmatched: 3. In DNA form, the CDR3 reads TGCGCCAGCAGCTTGGTCGCTAGCGGGGGGGCAGATACGCAGTATTTT. Amino acids: CASSLVASGGADTQYF.

The chain couples TRBV15 to TRBJ2-5; 9 nucleotides line up with TRBD2. This CDR3 has 17 residues. Losses at the gene ends were 10 bases for V and 3 bases for J; bases not matched to a gene: 18. The germline CDR1 and CDR2 sequences are LNHNV and YYDKDF (reference sequence). The CDR3 region is CAKKDAAGLAEEETQYF. In DNA form, the CDR3 reads TGTGCCAAGAAGGACGCCGCGGGACTAGCTGAGGAAGAGACCCAGTACTTC.

The chain is built from TRBV6-5 and TRBJ1-2; 7 nucleotides line up with TRBD1. The CDR3 is made up of 14 amino acids. Germline V gives CDR1 MNHEY, CDR2 SVGAGI. Germline trimming cut 5 bases from V and 5 bases from J; bases unmatched to any gene: 8. In DNA form, the CDR3 reads TGTGCCAGCAGTCGACAGGGATTGAGTTATGGCTACACCTTC. Translated, it gives CASSRQGLSYGYTF.

The V call is TRBV5-4, the J call TRBJ1-2; TRBD1 might be the D (6 bases). V lost 9 bases, J lost 0 bases, and 12 bases lay in between. The CDR3 runs to 13 residues. Germline CDR1 and CDR2: SGHNT and YYREEE (reference sequence). This chain's CDR3 is CATGDIANYGYTF. The DNA of the CDR3 is TGTGCCACCGGGGACATAGCTAACTATGGCTACACCTTC.

The CDR3 DNA follows: TGTGCCTGGAGTGTAGGGACTAGCCATCAAGAGACCCAGTACTTC. Translation: CAWSVGTSHQETQYF. V usage is TRBV30 and J usage is TRBJ2-5, with 9 nucleotides matching TRBD2. Unmatched junction bases numbered 4, after V lost 0 bases and J lost 2 bases. The CDR3 runs to 15 residues. The germline gives CDR1 GTSNPN, CDR2 SVGIG (reference sequence).

The rearrangement joins TRBV7-3 to TRBJ2-3; a possible D gene is TRBD1 (6 bases). The germline V and J ends were trimmed by 1 base and 11 bases, with 13 bases remaining between them. The CDR3 runs 13 residues. Per germline, CDR1 SGHTA and CDR2 FQGTGA. The CDR3 DNA reads TGTGCCAGCAGCTTAAGGAACCAGGGACAGCAGTATTTT. Residues: CASSLRNQGQQYF.

This clone was seen only a few times. The rearrangement joins TRBV5-6 to TRBJ1-5; D remains ambiguous. The germline V and J ends were trimmed by 3 bases and 0 bases, with 13 bases remaining between them. CDR1 SGHDT and CDR2 YYEEEE come from the germline V gene. CDR3 length: 16 amino acids. The CDR3 loop is CASSSSPGYSNQPQHF. CDR3 bases: TGTGCCAGCAGCTCTTCCCCCGGGTATAGCAATCAGCCCCAGCATTTT. Full variable domain (rest looked up from reference TRBV5-6 and TRBJ1-5): DAGVTQSPTHLIKTRGQQVTLRCSPKSGHDTVSWYQQALGQGPQFIFQYYEEEERQRGNFPDRFSGHQFPNYSSELNVNALLLGDSALYLCASSSSPGYSNQPQHFGDGTRLSIL.